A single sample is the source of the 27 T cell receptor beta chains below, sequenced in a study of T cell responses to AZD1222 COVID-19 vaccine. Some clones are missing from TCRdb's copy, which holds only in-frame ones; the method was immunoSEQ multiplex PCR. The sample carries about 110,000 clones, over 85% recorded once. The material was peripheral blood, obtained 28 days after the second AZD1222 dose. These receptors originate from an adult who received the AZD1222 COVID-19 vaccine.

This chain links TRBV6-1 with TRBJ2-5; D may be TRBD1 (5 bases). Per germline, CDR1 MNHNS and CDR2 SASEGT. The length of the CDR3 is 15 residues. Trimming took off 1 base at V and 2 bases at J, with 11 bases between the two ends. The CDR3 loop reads CASSEGGLGQETQYF. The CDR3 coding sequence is TGTGCCAGCAGTGAAGGGGGCTTGGGACAAGAGACCCAGTACTTC.

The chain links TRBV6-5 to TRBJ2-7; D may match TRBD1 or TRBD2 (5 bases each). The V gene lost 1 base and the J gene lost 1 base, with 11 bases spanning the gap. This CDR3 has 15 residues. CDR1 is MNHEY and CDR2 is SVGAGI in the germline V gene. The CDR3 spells CASSYFGRESYEQYF. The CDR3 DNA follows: TGTGCCAGCAGTTACTTTGGCAGGGAGTCCTACGAGCAGTACTTC.

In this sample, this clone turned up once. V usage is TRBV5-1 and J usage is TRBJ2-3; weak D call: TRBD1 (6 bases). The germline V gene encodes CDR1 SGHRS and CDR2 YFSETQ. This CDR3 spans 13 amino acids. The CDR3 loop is CATKGDGADTQYF. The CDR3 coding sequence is TGCGCTACGAAGGGGGATGGGGCAGATACGCAGTATTTT.

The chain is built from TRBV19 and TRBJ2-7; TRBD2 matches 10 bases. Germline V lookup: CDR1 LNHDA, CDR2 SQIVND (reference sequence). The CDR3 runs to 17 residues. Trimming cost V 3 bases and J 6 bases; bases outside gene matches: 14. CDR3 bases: TGTGCCAGTAGTATGTACAGTCCTAGCGGGAGAGGTTCCGAGCAGTACTTC. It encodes CASSMYSPSGRGSEQYF.

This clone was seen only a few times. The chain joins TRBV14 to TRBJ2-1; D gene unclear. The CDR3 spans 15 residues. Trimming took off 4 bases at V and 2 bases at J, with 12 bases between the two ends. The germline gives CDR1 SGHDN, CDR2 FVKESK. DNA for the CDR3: TGTGCCAGCAGCCTCGGGCCATTGCCCTACAATGAGCAGTTCTTC. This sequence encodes CASSLGPLPYNEQFF. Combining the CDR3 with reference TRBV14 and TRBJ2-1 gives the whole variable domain EAGVTQFPSHSVIEKGQTVTLRCDPISGHDNLYWYRRVMGKEIKFLLHFVKESKQDESGMPNNRFLAERTGGTYSTLKVQPAELEDSGVYFCASSLGPLPYNEQFFGPGTRLTVL.

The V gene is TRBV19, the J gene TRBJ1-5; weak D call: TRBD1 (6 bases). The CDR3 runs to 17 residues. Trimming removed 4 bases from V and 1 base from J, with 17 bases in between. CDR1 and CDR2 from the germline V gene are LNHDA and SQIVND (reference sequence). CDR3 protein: CASSSLWAGTSNQPQHF. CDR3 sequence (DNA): TGTGCCAGTAGTAGTCTTTGGGCAGGGACAAGCAATCAGCCCCAGCATTTT.

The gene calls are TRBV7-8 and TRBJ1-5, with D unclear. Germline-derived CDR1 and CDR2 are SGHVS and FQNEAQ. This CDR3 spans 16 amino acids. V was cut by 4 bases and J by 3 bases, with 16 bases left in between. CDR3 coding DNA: TGTGCCAGCAGCTCCCAAGTGACGGTCTACAATCAGCCCCAGCATTTT. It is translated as CASSSQVTVYNQPQHF.

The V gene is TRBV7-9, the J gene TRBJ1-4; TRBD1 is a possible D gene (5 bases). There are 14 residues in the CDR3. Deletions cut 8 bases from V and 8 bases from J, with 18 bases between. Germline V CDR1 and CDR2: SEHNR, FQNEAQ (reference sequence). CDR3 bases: TGTGCCAGCCGGGGGGACCCAGGAGGGGAAAAACTGTTTTTT. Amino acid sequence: CASRGDPGGEKLFF.

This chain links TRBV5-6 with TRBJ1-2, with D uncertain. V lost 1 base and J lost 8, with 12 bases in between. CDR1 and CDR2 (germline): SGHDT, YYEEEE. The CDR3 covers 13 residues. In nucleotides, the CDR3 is TGTGCCAGCAGCTTGAAAAAAAACGACGGCTACACCTTC. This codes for CASSLKKNDGYTF.

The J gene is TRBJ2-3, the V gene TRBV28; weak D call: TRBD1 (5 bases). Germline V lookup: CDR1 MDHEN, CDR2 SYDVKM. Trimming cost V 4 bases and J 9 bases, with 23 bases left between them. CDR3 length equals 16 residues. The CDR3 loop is CASSSPAGSGEQTQYF. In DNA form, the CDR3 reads TGTGCCAGCAGTTCCCCGGCAGGGTCAGGAGAGCAAACGCAGTATTTT.

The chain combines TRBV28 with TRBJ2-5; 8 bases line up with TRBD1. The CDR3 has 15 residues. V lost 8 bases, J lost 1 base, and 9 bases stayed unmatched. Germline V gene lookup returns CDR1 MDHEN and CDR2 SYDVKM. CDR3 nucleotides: TGTGCCAGCCTATCCCCCACAGGGGGCCAAGAGACCCAGTACTTC. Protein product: CASLSPTGGQETQYF.

The CDR3 DNA is TGTGCCAGCAGCTTGGGGGTGAACACTGAAGCTTTCTTT. It is translated as CASSLGVNTEAFF. This chain uses TRBV11-3 with TRBJ1-1, with D possibly TRBD1 on 5 matching bases. Germline assignment: CDR1 SGHNT and CDR2 YENEEA. This CDR3 contains 13 residues. Trimming shortened V by 3 bases and J by 0 bases, and 5 bases separated the two germline ends.

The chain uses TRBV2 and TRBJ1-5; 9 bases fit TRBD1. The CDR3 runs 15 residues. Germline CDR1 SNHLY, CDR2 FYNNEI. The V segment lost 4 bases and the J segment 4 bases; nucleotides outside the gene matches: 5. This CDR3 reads CASSAVGQGNQPQHF. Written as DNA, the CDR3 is TGTGCCAGCAGTGCCGTTGGACAGGGGAATCAGCCCCAGCATTTT.

In DNA, the CDR3 is TGCGCCAGCAGTTGCTGCCATGAGAGTGAGGGCCTAAACAATCAGCCCCAGCATTTT. This gives the protein CASSCCHESEGLNNQPQHF. The V gene is TRBV23-1, the J gene TRBJ1-5; D gene uncertain. TRBV23-1 is assigned to the ORF class and has an uncertain function. Trimming left V 5 bases short and J 3 bases short, with 26 bases between. The CDR3 loop spans 19 amino acids.

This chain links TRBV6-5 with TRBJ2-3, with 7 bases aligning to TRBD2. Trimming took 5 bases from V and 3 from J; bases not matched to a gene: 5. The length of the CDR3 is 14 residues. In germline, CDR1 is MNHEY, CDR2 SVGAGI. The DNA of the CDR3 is TGTGCCAGCAGTCCTTGGGGGGGGACAGATACGCAGTATTTT. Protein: CASSPWGGTDTQYF.

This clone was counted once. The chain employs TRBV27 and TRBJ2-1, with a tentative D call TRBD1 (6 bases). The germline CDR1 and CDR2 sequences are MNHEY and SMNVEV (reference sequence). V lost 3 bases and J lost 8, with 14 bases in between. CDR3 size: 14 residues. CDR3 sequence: CASSFITGWDEQFF. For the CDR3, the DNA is TGTGCCAGCAGTTTTATCACAGGGTGGGATGAGCAGTTCTTC.

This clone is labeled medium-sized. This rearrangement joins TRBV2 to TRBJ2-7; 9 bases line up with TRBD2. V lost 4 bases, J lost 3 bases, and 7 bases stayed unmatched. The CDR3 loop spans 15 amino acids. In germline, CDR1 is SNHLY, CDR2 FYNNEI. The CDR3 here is CASSVIAGASYEQYF. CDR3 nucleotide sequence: TGTGCCAGCAGTGTCATAGCGGGGGCTAGCTACGAGCAGTACTTC.

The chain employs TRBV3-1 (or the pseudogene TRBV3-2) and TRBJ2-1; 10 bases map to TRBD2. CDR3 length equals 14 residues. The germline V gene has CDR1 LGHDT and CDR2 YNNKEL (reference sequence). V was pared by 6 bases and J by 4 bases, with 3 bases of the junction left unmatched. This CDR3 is CASSRTSGYNEQFF. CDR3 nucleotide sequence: TGTGCCAGCAGTCGGACTAGCGGATACAATGAGCAGTTCTTC.

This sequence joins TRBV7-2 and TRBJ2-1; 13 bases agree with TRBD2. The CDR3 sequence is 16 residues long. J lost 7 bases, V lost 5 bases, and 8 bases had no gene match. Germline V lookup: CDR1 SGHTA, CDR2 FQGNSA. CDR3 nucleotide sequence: TGTGCCAGCAGCATTGGTGGGACTAGCGGGAAGAATGAGCAGTTCTTC. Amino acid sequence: CASSIGGTSGKNEQFF.

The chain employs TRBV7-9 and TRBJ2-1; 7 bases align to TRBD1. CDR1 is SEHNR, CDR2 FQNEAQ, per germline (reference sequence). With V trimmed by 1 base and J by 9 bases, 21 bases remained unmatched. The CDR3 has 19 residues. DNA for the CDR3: TGTGCCAGCAGCTTAGTTGTTGTGTTTCTCGGGACAGACACCCGTGAGCAGTTCTTC. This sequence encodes CASSLVVVFLGTDTREQFF.

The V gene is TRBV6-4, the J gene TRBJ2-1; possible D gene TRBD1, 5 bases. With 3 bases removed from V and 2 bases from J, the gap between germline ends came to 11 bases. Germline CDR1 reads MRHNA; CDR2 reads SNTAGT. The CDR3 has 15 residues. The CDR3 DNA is TGTGCCAGCAGTGAAGGTCAGGGCCCCTACAATGAGCAGTTCTTC. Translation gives CASSEGQGPYNEQFF.

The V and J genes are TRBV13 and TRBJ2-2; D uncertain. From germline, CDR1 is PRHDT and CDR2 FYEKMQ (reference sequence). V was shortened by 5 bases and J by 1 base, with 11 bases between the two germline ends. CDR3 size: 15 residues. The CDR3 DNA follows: TGTGCCAGCAGCCCTAGGACGGGGAACACCGGGGAGCTGTTTTTT. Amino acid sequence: CASSPRTGNTGELFF.

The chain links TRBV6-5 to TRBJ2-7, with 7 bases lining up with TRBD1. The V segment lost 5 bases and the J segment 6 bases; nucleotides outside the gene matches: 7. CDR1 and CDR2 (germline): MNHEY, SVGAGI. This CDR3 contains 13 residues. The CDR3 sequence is CASSLTGSAEQYF. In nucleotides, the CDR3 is TGTGCCAGCAGTCTGACAGGGTCGGCCGAGCAGTACTTC.

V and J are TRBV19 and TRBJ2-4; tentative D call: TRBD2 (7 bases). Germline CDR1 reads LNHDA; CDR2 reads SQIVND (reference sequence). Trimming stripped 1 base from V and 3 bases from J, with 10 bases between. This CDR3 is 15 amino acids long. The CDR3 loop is CASSIGGGGKNIQYF. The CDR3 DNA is TGTGCCAGTAGTATAGGGGGGGGCGGCAAAAACATTCAGTACTTC.

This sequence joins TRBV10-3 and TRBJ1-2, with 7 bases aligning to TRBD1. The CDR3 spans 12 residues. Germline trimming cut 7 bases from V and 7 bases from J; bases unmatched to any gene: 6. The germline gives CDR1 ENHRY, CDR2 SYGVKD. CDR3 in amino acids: CAINDRAGGYTF. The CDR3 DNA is TGTGCCATCAATGACAGGGCTGGTGGCTACACCTTC.

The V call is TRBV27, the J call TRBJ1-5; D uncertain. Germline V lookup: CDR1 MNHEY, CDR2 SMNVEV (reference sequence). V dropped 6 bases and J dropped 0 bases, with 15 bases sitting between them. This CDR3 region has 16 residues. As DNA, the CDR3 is TGTGCCAGCAGCCCAACCCAACACCCTAGCAATCAGCCCCAGCATTTT. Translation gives CASSPTQHPSNQPQHF.

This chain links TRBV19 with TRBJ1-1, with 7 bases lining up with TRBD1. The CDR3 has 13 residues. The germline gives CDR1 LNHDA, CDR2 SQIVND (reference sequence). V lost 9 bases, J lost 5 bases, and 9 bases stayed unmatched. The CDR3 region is CASENRGGTEAFF. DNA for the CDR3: TGTGCCAGCGAAAACAGGGGTGGAACTGAAGCTTTCTTT.